The 20 T cell receptor beta chains below were found in one sample sequenced in a study of blood T cell repertoires in COVID-19. Measured with immunoSEQ multiplex PCR; TCRdb has only the in-frame clones, and not every one. Of a few hundred thousand clones listed, 92% are singletons. Sequenced: PBMCs or T cells enriched from blood (not recorded which). The receptor set was obtained from a woman aged 25 to 39 who had recovered from COVID-19.

This sequence joins TRBV2 and TRBJ2-7, with 9 bases that match TRBD2. V lost 8 bases and J lost 8; bases outside the gene matches: 13. This CDR3 is built from 14 residues. Looked up from germline, CDR1 is SNHLY and CDR2 is FYNNEI. CDR3 residues: CASQREADSGQQYF. The CDR3, as DNA: TGTGCCAGCCAGCGGGAGGCGGACTCTGGGCAGCAGTACTTC. The complete variable domain, with remaining parts taken from reference TRBV2 and TRBJ2-7, reads EPEVTQTPSHQVTQMGQEVILRCVPISNHLYFYWYRQILGQKVEFLVSFYNNEISEKSEIFDDQFSVERPDGSNFTLKIRSTKLEDSAMYFCASQREADSGQQYFGPGTRLTVT.

The genes are TRBV24-1 and TRBJ1-2; tentatively, D is TRBD1 (6 bases). V was clipped by 4 bases and J by 7 bases, with 21 bases between them. The germline CDR1 and CDR2 sequences are KGHDR and SFDVKD. CDR3 length: 16 residues. In DNA, the CDR3 is TGTGCCACCAGTGACCCCGGACAGTTTAGACCGGGTGGCTACACCTTC. This codes for CATSDPGQFRPGGYTF.

This CDR3 reads CASSPQYNEQFF. The CDR3 coding sequence is TGTGCCAGCAGCCCCCAGTACAATGAGCAGTTCTTC. The V gene is TRBV7-9, the J gene TRBJ2-1; no definite D call. CDR1 and CDR2 (germline): SEHNR, FQNEAQ (reference sequence). There are 12 residues in the CDR3. V shed 5 bases and J shed 4 bases, with 6 bases lying between them.

The chain recombines TRBV28 with TRBJ2-7; D is possibly TRBD2 (5 bases). The CDR3 has 14 residues. Germline V gives CDR1 MDHEN, CDR2 SYDVKM. V lost 8 bases and J 0 bases, leaving 14 bases between the germline ends. The CDR3 DNA reads as TGTGCCAGCGACGACGACTATAGCTCCTACGAGCAGTACTTC. It encodes CASDDDYSSYEQYF.

This chain connects TRBV6-2 or TRBV6-3 to TRBJ2-7, with 7 nucleotides matching TRBD2. CDR1 is MNHEY, CDR2 SVGEGT, per germline. J gave up 2 bases and V 0 bases, and 7 bases lay outside the gene matches. The CDR3 spans 16 residues. The CDR3 protein is CASSYSDPSGPYEQYF. CDR3 bases: TGTGCCAGCAGTTACTCGGATCCTAGCGGTCCCTACGAGCAGTACTTC.

The V gene is TRBV10-3, the J gene TRBJ1-5; 8 bases are shared with TRBD1. CDR1 and CDR2 from the germline V gene are ENHRY and SYGVKD. The V and J ends lost 6 bases and 6 bases, in that order; junction bases with no gene match: 4. There are 13 residues in the CDR3. The CDR3 sequence: CAISGQGSQPQHF. As DNA, the CDR3 is TGTGCCATCAGCGGACAGGGAAGTCAGCCCCAGCATTTT.

The chain links TRBV28 to TRBJ1-5, with 8 bases matching TRBD1. Germline trimming cut 6 bases from V and 9 bases from J; bases unmatched to any gene: 10. The CDR3 has 14 amino acids. CDR1 and CDR2 from the germline V gene are MDHEN and SYDVKM. CDR3 sequence (DNA): TGTGCCAGCAGGGAGGACAGGGTCACCCCGCCCCAGCATTTT. Protein: CASREDRVTPPQHF. Filled out from reference TRBV28 and TRBJ1-5, the complete variable domain reads DVKVTQSSRYLVKRTGEKVFLECVQDMDHENMFWYRQDPGLGLRLIYFSYDVKMKEKGDIPEGYSVSREKKERFSLILESASTNQTSMYLCASREDRVTPPQHFGDGTRLSIL.

The DNA of the CDR3 is TGTGCCAGTAGTCTAAAGACACGTACAAGCACAGATACGCAGTATTTT. Its protein is CASSLKTRTSTDTQYF. This chain connects TRBV19 to TRBJ2-3; no firm D call. V was shortened by 5 bases and J by 0 bases, with 15 bases between the two germline ends. The CDR3 runs 16 residues. The V gene's germline CDR1 is LNHDA and CDR2 SQIVND (reference sequence).

The chain couples TRBV7-2 to TRBJ2-5, with D perhaps TRBD1 (5 bases). The CDR3 loop spans 14 amino acids. V dropped 3 bases and J dropped 7 bases, with 15 bases sitting between them. Germline V gene data show CDR1 as SGHTA and CDR2 as FQGNSA. The CDR3 nucleotides are TGTGCCAGCAGCTTGATGACAGAGGCCCGGACCCAGTACTTC. Residues: CASSLMTEARTQYF.

V usage is TRBV2 and J usage is TRBJ2-5, with D hard to call. V was shortened by 4 bases and J by 0 bases, with 9 bases between the two germline ends. The CDR3 extends over 14 amino acids. Germline-derived CDR1 and CDR2 are SNHLY and FYNNEI. CDR3 protein: CASSGVRYQETQYF. The CDR3 region has the DNA TGTGCCAGCAGTGGGGTGAGGTACCAAGAGACCCAGTACTTC. Together with reference TRBV2 and TRBJ2-5, the CDR3 gives the full variable domain: EPEVTQTPSHQVTQMGQEVILRCVPISNHLYFYWYRQILGQKVEFLVSFYNNEISEKSEIFDDQFSVERPDGSNFTLKIRSTKLEDSAMYFCASSGVRYQETQYFGPGTRLLVL.

The V and J genes are TRBV10-3 and TRBJ1-4, with D perhaps TRBD1 (6 bases). V lost 5 bases and J lost 8, with 12 bases in between. This CDR3 has 13 residues. The V gene's germline CDR1 is ENHRY and CDR2 SYGVKD. CDR3 DNA sequence: TGTGCCATCAGTCCCGGGACACCAGAAAAACTGTTTTTT. Its translation: CAISPGTPEKLFF.

J is TRBJ1-5 and V is TRBV19, with D unclear. V was shortened by 7 bases and J by 2 bases, with 6 bases between the two germline ends. The length of the CDR3 is 12 residues. CDR1 and CDR2 from the germline V gene are LNHDA and SQIVND (reference sequence). The CDR3 protein is CASNMGNQPQHF. In DNA, the CDR3 is TGTGCCAGTAACATGGGCAATCAGCCCCAGCATTTT.

This chain uses TRBV7-2 with TRBJ1-2, with D maybe TRBD1 (6 bases). CDR1 is SGHTA, CDR2 FQGNSA, per germline. This CDR3 region has 19 residues. V was cut by 1 base and J by 2 bases, with 23 bases left in between. CDR3 sequence reads: CASSLVVGTSGRGNYGYTF. CDR3 nucleotide sequence: TGTGCCAGCAGCTTAGTCGTTGGGACATCGGGAAGAGGGAACTATGGCTACACCTTC.

The chain uses TRBV25-1 and TRBJ1-6, with 7 bases identical to TRBD1. J gave up 2 bases and V 1 base, and 2 bases lay outside the gene matches. This CDR3 is 16 amino acids long. CDR1 is MGHDK, CDR2 SYGVNS, per germline. This chain's CDR3 is CASSEWGTAYNSPLHF. The CDR3 coding sequence is TGTGCCAGCAGTGAATGGGGGACAGCCTATAATTCACCCCTCCACTTT.

This sequence joins TRBV6-2 or TRBV6-3 and TRBJ1-4; D not certain. This CDR3 spans 13 amino acids. V was trimmed by 5 bases and J by 15 bases, leaving 19 bases between them. CDR1 is MNHEY and CDR2 is SVGEGT in the germline V gene. The CDR3 DNA follows: TGTGCCAGCAGTCCCCCCGGACTCCAAAGATTGTTTTTT. Translated, it gives CASSPPGLQRLFF.

The genes are TRBV5-6 and TRBJ1-3; 8 positions agree with TRBD1. J was trimmed by 8 bases and V by 0 bases; bases with no gene match: 4. The CDR3 has 14 residues. Germline V gene sequence: CDR1 SGHDT, CDR2 YYEEEE. The CDR3 loop is CASSLVDRADTIYF. The CDR3 DNA sequence: TGTGCCAGCAGCTTGGTGGACAGGGCGGACACCATATATTTT.

The J gene is TRBJ2-1, the V gene TRBV2; 15 nucleotides line up with TRBD2. Losses at the gene ends were 6 bases for V and 9 bases for J; bases not matched to a gene: 3. The CDR3 is 14 residues long. Germline V CDR1 and CDR2: SNHLY, FYNNEI. In nucleotides, the CDR3 is TGTGCCAGCAGCAGGACTAGCGGGGGGGGTGAGCAGTTCTTC. Its protein is CASSRTSGGGEQFF.

This chain links TRBV7-8 with TRBJ1-2, with TRBD1 as a possible D gene (6 bases). Germline CDR1 reads SGHVS; CDR2 reads FQNEAQ. Deletions cut 5 bases from V and 8 bases from J, with 12 bases between. The CDR3 consists of 12 residues. The CDR3 coding sequence is TGTGCCAGCAGCCCCCGAGGGGGAGGCTACACCTTC. It specifies CASSPRGGGYTF. The full variable domain, rest sourced from reference TRBV7-8 and TRBJ1-2, is GAGVSQSPRYKVAKRGQDVALRCDPISGHVSLFWYQQALGQGPEFLTYFQNEAQLDKSGLPSDRFFAERPEGSVSTLKIQRTQQEDSAVYLCASSPRGGGYTFGSGTRLTVV.

The chain has TRBV4-1 and TRBJ1-2; possible D gene TRBD1, 5 bases. The CDR3 loop spans 15 amino acids. CDR1 and CDR2 (germline): MGHRA, YSYEKL. Trimming cost V 0 bases and J 8 bases, with 16 bases left between them. CDR3 DNA: TGCGCCAGCAGCCAAGATCCGGCAGTCCAGGGAGGCTACACCTTC. Amino acids: CASSQDPAVQGGYTF.

This sequence joins TRBV6-5 and TRBJ1-2; 7 nucleotides agree with TRBD1. This CDR3 contains 15 residues. With V trimmed by 4 bases and J by 0 bases, 5 bases remained unmatched. Germline V gene lookup returns CDR1 MNHEY and CDR2 SVGAGI. Written as DNA, the CDR3 is TGTGCCAGCAGTTTCCGGACAGGAGCTAACTATGGCTACACCTTC. It specifies CASSFRTGANYGYTF.